This section outlines one T cell receptor beta chain sequence together with its context. The data derive from a study of shared clonotypes between healthy human individuals. The germline gives CDR1 KGHSH, CDR2 LQKENI. Trimming cost V 3 bases and J 7 bases; bases outside gene matches: 7. This CDR3 spans 14 amino acids. Genomic DNA per cell subset filled all wells of several immunoSEQ plates. Sorted-subset replicate PCRs used about 200 ng of genomic DNA. This amount corresponded to some 32,000 T cell genomes. Only in-frame clones appear in the TCRdb table, and some are missing; sequencing was by immunoSEQ multiplex PCR. The sample contains some 1.5 million clones, 95% to 99% of which appear only once.

This TCR was sampled from a man aged 30 to 39 in good health. The V and J genes are TRBV18 and TRBJ2-7; 9 positions match TRBD2. The specimen was naive CD4+ T cells sorted from blood. Subset denoted: CD45RA+ positively selected. The CDR3 is CASSPRLAEDEQYF. CDR3 nucleotide sequence: TGTGCCAGCTCACCGCGACTAGCGGAGGATGAGCAGTACTTC.